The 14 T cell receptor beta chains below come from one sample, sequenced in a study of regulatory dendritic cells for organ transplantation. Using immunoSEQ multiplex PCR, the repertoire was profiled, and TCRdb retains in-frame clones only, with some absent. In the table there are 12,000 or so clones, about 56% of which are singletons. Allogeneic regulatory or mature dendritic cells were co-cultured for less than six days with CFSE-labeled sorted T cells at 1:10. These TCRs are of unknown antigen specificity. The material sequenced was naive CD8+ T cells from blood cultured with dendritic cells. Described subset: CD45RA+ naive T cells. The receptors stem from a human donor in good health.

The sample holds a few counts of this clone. This CDR3 is CSVPLNTGELFF. As DNA, the CDR3 is TGCAGCGTCCCACTGAACACCGGGGAGCTGTTTTTT. The V call is TRBV29-1, the J call TRBJ2-2; the D is unclear. This CDR3 has 12 residues. The V gene's germline CDR1 is SQVTM and CDR2 ANQGSEA. The V gene lost 6 bases and the J gene lost 1 base, with 6 bases spanning the gap.

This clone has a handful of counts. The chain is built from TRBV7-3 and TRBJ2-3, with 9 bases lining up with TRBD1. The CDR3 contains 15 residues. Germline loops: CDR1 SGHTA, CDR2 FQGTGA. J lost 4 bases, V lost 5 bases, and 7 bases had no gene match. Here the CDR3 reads CASSATGGGSDTQYF. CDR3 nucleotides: TGTGCCAGCAGCGCCACAGGGGGCGGGTCAGATACGCAGTATTTT.

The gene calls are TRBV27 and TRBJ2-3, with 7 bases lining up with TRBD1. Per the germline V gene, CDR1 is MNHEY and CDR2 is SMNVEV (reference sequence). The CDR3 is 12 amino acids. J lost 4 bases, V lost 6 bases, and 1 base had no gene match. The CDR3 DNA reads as TGTGCCAGCAGGACAGGGTCAGATACGCAGTATTTT. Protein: CASRTGSDTQYF.

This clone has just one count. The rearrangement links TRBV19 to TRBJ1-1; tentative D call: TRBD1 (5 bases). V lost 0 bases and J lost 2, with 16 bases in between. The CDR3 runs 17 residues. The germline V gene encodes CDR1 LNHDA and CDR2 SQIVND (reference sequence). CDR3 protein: CASSIDRDYKGNTEAFF. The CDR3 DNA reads TGTGCCAGTAGTATAGATCGGGACTACAAAGGAAACACTGAAGCTTTCTTT. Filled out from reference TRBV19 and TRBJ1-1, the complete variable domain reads DGGITQSPKYLFRKEGQNVTLSCEQNLNHDAMYWYRQDPGQGLRLIYYSQIVNDFQKGDIAEGYSVSREKKESFPLTVTSAQKNPTAFYLCASSIDRDYKGNTEAFFGQGTRLTVV.

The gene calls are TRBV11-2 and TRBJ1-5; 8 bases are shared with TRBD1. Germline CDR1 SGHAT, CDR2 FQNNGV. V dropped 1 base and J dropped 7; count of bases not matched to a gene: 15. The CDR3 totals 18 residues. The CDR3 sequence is CASSLGRGLPTPSQPQHF. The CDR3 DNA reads TGTGCCAGCAGCTTAGGCAGGGGGCTCCCTACCCCCAGCCAGCCCCAGCATTTT.

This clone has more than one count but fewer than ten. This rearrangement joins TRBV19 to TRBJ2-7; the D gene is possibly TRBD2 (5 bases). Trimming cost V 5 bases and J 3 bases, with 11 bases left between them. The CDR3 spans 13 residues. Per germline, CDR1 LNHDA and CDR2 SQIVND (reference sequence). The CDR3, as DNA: TGTGCCAGTAGTGAAGGGAGAGGCTACGAGCAGTACTTC. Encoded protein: CASSEGRGYEQYF.

The CDR3 here is CASNHGTGRADTQYF. The DNA for the CDR3 is TGTGCCAGCAACCATGGGACAGGGCGCGCAGATACGCAGTATTTT. V is TRBV5-6 and J is TRBJ2-3, with TRBD1 matching over 9 bases. The V segment lost 6 bases and the J segment 4 bases; nucleotides outside the gene matches: 9. This CDR3 comprises 15 residues. Per the germline V gene, CDR1 is SGHDT and CDR2 is YYEEEE.

CDR3 coding DNA: TGTGCCAGCAGCTTAACCCAGGGGGCGGACGGGGAGCTGTTTTTT. Protein sequence: CASSLTQGADGELFF. The gene calls are TRBV7-8 and TRBJ2-2; the match to TRBD1 covers 8 bases. Germline CDR1 and CDR2: SGHVS and FQNEAQ. This CDR3 spans 15 amino acids. Trimming removed 2 bases from V and 7 bases from J; junction bases left unmatched: 6. Full variable domain (outside the CDR3, taken from reference TRBV7-8 and TRBJ2-2): GAGVSQSPRYKVAKRGQDVALRCDPISGHVSLFWYQQALGQGPEFLTYFQNEAQLDKSGLPSDRFFAERPEGSVSTLKIQRTQQEDSAVYLCASSLTQGADGELFFGEGSRLTVL.

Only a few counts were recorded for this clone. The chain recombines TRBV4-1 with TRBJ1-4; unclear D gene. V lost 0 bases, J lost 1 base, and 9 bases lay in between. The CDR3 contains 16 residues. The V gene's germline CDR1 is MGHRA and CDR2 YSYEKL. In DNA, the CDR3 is TGCGCCAGCAGCCAAGAAAGCAGGTTAACTAATGAAAAACTGTTTTTT. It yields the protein CASSQESRLTNEKLFF.

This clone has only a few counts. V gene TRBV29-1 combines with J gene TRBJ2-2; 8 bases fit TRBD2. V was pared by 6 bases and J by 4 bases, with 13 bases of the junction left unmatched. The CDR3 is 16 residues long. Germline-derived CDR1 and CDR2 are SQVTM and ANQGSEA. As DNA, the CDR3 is TGCAGCGTCCTATTACCGGGGGGGGCCGGCACCGGGGAGCTGTTTTTT. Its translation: CSVLLPGGAGTGELFF.

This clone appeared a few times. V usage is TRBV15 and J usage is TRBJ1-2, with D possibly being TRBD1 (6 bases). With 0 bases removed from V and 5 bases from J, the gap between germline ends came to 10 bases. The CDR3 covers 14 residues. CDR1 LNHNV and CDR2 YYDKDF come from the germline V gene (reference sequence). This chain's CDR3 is CATSREGAGYGYTF. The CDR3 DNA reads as TGTGCCACCAGCAGAGAGGGGGCTGGGTATGGCTACACCTTC.

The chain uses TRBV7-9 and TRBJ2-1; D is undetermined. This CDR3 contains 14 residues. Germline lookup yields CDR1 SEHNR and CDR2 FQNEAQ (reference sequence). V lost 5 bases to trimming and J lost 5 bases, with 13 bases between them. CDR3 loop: CASSTILLDNEQFF. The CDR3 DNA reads TGTGCCAGCAGCACTATTCTATTAGACAATGAGCAGTTCTTC.

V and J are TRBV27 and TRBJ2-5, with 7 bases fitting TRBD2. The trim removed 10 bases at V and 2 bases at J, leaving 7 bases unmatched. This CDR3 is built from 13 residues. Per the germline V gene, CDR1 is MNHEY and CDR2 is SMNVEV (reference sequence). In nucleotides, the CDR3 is TGTGCCACCCGACTAGCTATTCAAGAGACCCAGTACTTC. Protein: CATRLAIQETQYF.

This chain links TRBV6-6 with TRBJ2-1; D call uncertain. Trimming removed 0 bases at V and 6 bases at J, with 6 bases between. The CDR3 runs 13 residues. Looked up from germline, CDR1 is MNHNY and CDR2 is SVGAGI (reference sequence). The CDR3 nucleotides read TGTGCCAGCAGTTACTCTTCAGGCAATGAGCAGTTCTTC. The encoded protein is CASSYSSGNEQFF.